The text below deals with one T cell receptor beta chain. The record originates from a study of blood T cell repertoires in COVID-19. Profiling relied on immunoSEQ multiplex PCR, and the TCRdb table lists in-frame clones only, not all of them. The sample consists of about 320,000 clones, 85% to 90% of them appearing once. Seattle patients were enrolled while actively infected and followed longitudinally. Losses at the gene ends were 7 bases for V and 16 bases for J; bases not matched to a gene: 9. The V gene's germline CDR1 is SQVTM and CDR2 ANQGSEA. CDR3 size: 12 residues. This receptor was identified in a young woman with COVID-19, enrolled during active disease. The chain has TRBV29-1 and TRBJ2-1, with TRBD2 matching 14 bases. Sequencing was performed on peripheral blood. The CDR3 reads CSGVGLAGEVFF. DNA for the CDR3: TGCAGCGGAGTGGGACTAGCGGGGGAAGTATTCTTC.